These 23 T cell receptor beta chains originate from one sample sequenced in a study of blood T cell repertoires in COVID-19. Profiling relied on immunoSEQ multiplex PCR, and the TCRdb table lists in-frame clones only, not all of them. The top ten clones hold roughly 0.9% of a sample with 350,000 to 450,000 clones, roughly nine tenths of them seen once. Sequencing was done on a sample of PBMCs or T cells enriched from blood (not recorded which). Receptors were obtained from a middle-aged woman who had been exposed to COVID-19.

The chain links TRBV5-1 to TRBJ1-1, with D perhaps matching TRBD1 (6 bases). The CDR3 sequence is 17 residues long. With 0 bases removed from V and 3 bases from J, the gap between germline ends came to 18 bases. In germline, CDR1 is SGHRS, CDR2 YFSETQ. The CDR3 DNA reads as TGCGCCAGCAGCTTGGCCGAAAGGACAGCATCCTACACTGAAGCTTTCTTT. Amino acids: CASSLAERTASYTEAFF. Combining the CDR3 with reference TRBV5-1 and TRBJ1-1 gives the whole variable domain KAGVTQTPRYLIKTRGQQVTLSCSPISGHRSVSWYQQTPGQGLQFLFEYFSETQRNKGNFPGRFSGRQFSNSRSEMNVSTLELGDSALYLCASSLAERTASYTEAFFGQGTRLTVV.

The chain is built from TRBV30 and TRBJ2-7, with 8 bases identical to TRBD1. Germline V lookup: CDR1 GTSNPN, CDR2 SVGIG (reference sequence). The CDR3 has 15 amino acids. Trimming removed 2 bases from V and 3 bases from J; junction bases left unmatched: 9. The CDR3 DNA is TGTGCCTGGAGTTTCCGGGACAGGCCTCTCTACGAGCAGTACTTC. It encodes CAWSFRDRPLYEQYF.

The chain recombines TRBV6-5 with TRBJ1-5; D is uncertain. V shed 2 bases and J shed 6 bases, with 17 bases lying between them. The CDR3 loop spans 16 amino acids. Germline CDR1 is MNHEY and CDR2 is SVGAGI. This CDR3 is CASSYEGIGDCQPQHF. CDR3 nucleotide sequence: TGTGCCAGCAGTTACGAAGGAATCGGGGATTGTCAGCCCCAGCATTTT.

V usage is TRBV5-6 and J usage is TRBJ2-1; 11 bases line up with TRBD2. The CDR3 has 16 amino acids. The germline V gene has CDR1 SGHDT and CDR2 YYEEEE. V was pared by 3 bases and J by 3 bases, with 5 bases of the junction left unmatched. The CDR3 loop reads CASSSPGLAVYNEQFF. The DNA of the CDR3 is TGTGCCAGCAGCTCTCCGGGACTAGCGGTCTACAATGAGCAGTTCTTC.

This chain connects TRBV5-1 to TRBJ1-1, with 7 positions matching TRBD1. The CDR3 has 13 amino acids. Germline CDR1 and CDR2: SGHRS and YFSETQ. V lost 3 bases to trimming and J lost 4 bases; unmatched junction nucleotides: 3. As DNA, the CDR3 is TGCGCCAGCAGCTCTTCAGGGGGCACTGAAGCTTTCTTT. Translation gives CASSSSGGTEAFF.

This clone was recorded only once. The chain joins TRBV10-2 to TRBJ1-2, with D uncertain. V shed 0 bases and J shed 5 bases, with 13 bases lying between them. CDR3 length: 15 amino acids. Germline-derived CDR1 and CDR2 are WSHSY and SAAADI. The CDR3 nucleotides are TGCGCCAGCAGTGAGTCAAGCGGGCATAATTATGGCTACACCTTC. Translation gives CASSESSGHNYGYTF.

The chain uses TRBV5-1 and TRBJ2-2; TRBD1 might be the D (6 bases). This CDR3 has 14 residues. Germline V gene sequence: CDR1 SGHRS, CDR2 YFSETQ. Trimming pared 4 bases from V and 6 bases from J, leaving 13 bases between. Written as DNA, the CDR3 is TGCGCCAGCAGCCCTACACAGGGACCCGGGGAGCTGTTTTTT. This translates into CASSPTQGPGELFF.

The chain is built from TRBV7-9 and TRBJ2-1; 7 bases fit TRBD1. The CDR3 runs 14 residues. V lost 4 bases and J lost 5; bases outside the gene matches: 5. CDR1 and CDR2 from the germline V gene are SEHNR and FQNEAQ (reference sequence). CDR3 amino acids: CASSSSGTDNEQFF. CDR3 nucleotide sequence: TGTGCCAGCAGCTCTTCAGGGACAGACAATGAGCAGTTCTTC.

The rearrangement uses TRBV5-8 and TRBJ2-3; weak D call: TRBD1 (5 bases). V was clipped by 0 bases and J by 2 bases, with 13 bases between them. This CDR3 is built from 16 residues. From germline, CDR1 is SGHTS and CDR2 YDEGEE. Here the CDR3 reads CASSLASAGYTDTQYF. CDR3 in DNA: TGTGCCAGCAGCTTGGCCAGCGCAGGGTACACAGATACGCAGTATTTT.

V gene TRBV7-8 combines with J gene TRBJ1-2; TRBD1 matches at 12 bases. This CDR3 is 15 amino acids long. V was pared by 0 bases and J by 6 bases, with 2 bases of the junction left unmatched. Looked up from germline, CDR1 is SGHVS and CDR2 is FQNEAQ. Here the CDR3 reads CASSLAWDRGHGYTF. CDR3 sequence (DNA): TGTGCCAGCAGCTTAGCGTGGGACAGGGGGCATGGCTACACCTTC.

The chain joins TRBV24-1 to TRBJ2-5; a weak D match, TRBD1 (7 bases). CDR3 size: 13 residues. Germline-derived CDR1 and CDR2 are KGHDR and SFDVKD. Trimming pared 11 bases from V and 0 bases from J, leaving 12 bases between. The CDR3 loop reads CASSGGYQETQYF. As DNA, the CDR3 is TGTGCCAGTTCAGGGGGGTACCAAGAGACCCAGTACTTC.

This clone occurred many times. The V and J genes are TRBV6-1 and TRBJ1-6, with TRBD1 matching 10 bases. The trim removed 3 bases at V and 5 bases at J, leaving 4 bases unmatched. The germline V gene has CDR1 MNHNS and CDR2 SASEGT. The CDR3 consists of 16 residues. CDR3 DNA: TGTGCCAGCAGTGAGCCGGGACAGGGGAATAATTCACCCCTCCACTTT. It yields the protein CASSEPGQGNNSPLHF.

J is TRBJ2-7 and V is TRBV2, with D tentatively TRBD1 (6 bases). Trimming took off 8 bases at V and 0 bases at J, with 14 bases between the two ends. The CDR3 is 14 residues long. From germline, CDR1 is SNHLY and CDR2 FYNNEI. Here the CDR3 DNA reads TGTGCCAGCGGATTCAGGGGCCTCTCCTACGAGCAGTACTTC. This codes for CASGFRGLSYEQYF.

The chain links TRBV9 to TRBJ2-7; 9 bases fit TRBD2. The CDR3 is 14 residues long. J gave up 3 bases and V 3 bases, and 4 bases lay outside the gene matches. Germline V lookup: CDR1 SGDLS, CDR2 YYNGEE. DNA for the CDR3: TGTGCCAGCAGCGCCGGAGCGGGAGGCTACGAGCAGTACTTC. Protein: CASSAGAGGYEQYF.

Notes on this clone: This specimen includes other DNA sequences encoding the same CDR3. This chain connects TRBV5-1 to TRBJ1-5; 8 bases are shared with TRBD1. CDR1 is SGHRS and CDR2 is YFSETQ in the germline V gene. Trimming at V came to 2 bases and at J to 2 bases, leaving 3 bases not matched to a gene. CDR3 length: 15 amino acids. CDR3 nucleotide sequence: TGCGCCAGCAGCTTCACAGGGGGGGGCAATCAGCCCCAGCATTTT. Translation: CASSFTGGGNQPQHF. Combining the CDR3 with reference TRBV5-1 and TRBJ1-5 gives the whole variable domain KAGVTQTPRYLIKTRGQQVTLSCSPISGHRSVSWYQQTPGQGLQFLFEYFSETQRNKGNFPGRFSGRQFSNSRSEMNVSTLELGDSALYLCASSFTGGGNQPQHFGDGTRLSIL.

The chain combines TRBV4-3 with TRBJ1-2, with D unresolved. Trimming left V 0 bases short and J 0 bases short, with 11 bases between. The CDR3 runs to 16 residues. Germline assignment: CDR1 LGHNA and CDR2 YSLEER. CDR3 sequence reads: CASSQDYSESNYGYTF. The CDR3 DNA reads as TGCGCCAGCAGCCAAGATTATTCGGAGTCTAACTATGGCTACACCTTC.

The V and J genes are TRBV30 and TRBJ1-6, with TRBD1 as a possible D gene (6 bases). Trimming cost V 1 base and J 10 bases, with 20 bases left between them. Germline V gene lookup returns CDR1 GTSNPN and CDR2 SVGIG (reference sequence). The CDR3 is 16 residues long. In nucleotides, the CDR3 is TGTGCCTGGAGTGCCCAGACAGGAAAGAGTCGATCACCCCTCCACTTT. It codes for CAWSAQTGKSRSPLHF.

The chain carries TRBV30 and TRBJ2-7, with 8 bases lining up with TRBD1. The length of the CDR3 is 14 residues. CDR1 and CDR2 from the germline V gene are GTSNPN and SVGIG (reference sequence). V shed 5 bases, J shed 2 bases, and the junction held 8 bases outside the gene matches. The CDR3 sequence: CAWAQGAETYEQYF. Here the CDR3 DNA reads TGTGCCTGGGCCCAGGGGGCCGAGACCTACGAGCAGTACTTC.

The CDR3 DNA sequence: TGTGCCAGTAGTACTCAGGGTTATAGCAATCAGCCCCAGCATTTT. Translated: CASSTQGYSNQPQHF. The chain combines TRBV19 with TRBJ1-5, with D perhaps TRBD1 (5 bases). V lost 4 bases and J 0 bases, leaving 10 bases between the germline ends. The CDR3 is made up of 15 amino acids. Germline loops: CDR1 LNHDA, CDR2 SQIVND (reference sequence).

This clone is a singleton in its sample. This chain joins TRBV4-3 and TRBJ2-1; 10 bases line up with TRBD1. V shed 4 bases and J 4 bases; nucleotides not matched to a gene: 13. The CDR3 extends over 18 amino acids. The germline CDR1 and CDR2 sequences are LGHNA and YSLEER. The CDR3 bases are TGCGCCAGCAGCCGATCCAACGACCGGGACAGGGGTTACAATGAGCAGTTCTTC. It codes for CASSRSNDRDRGYNEQFF.

In DNA, the CDR3 is TGTGCCAGCAGCCTAAGACAGGGGGCCGGATCACCCCTCCACTTT. This translates into CASSLRQGAGSPLHF. The chain uses TRBV7-2 and TRBJ1-6, with 10 bases matching TRBD1. The CDR3 runs to 15 residues. CDR1 and CDR2 (germline): SGHTA, FQGNSA. The J segment lost 10 bases and the V segment lost 5 bases, leaving 8 bases of the junction unmatched.

The chain recombines TRBV7-5 with TRBJ2-4; the DNA was not used to check the table's D call, TRBD2. TRBV7-5 is annotated as a pseudogene. CDR3 length: 14 amino acids. CDR3: CARILCGAKNIQYF. CDR3 DNA: TGTGCCAGAATCCTCTGCGGGGCCAAAAACATTCAGTACTTC.

The chain joins TRBV7-2 to TRBJ2-7, with 8 bases fitting TRBD1. Per the germline V gene, CDR1 is SGHTA and CDR2 is FQGNSA. Trimming took 7 bases from V and 6 from J; bases not matched to a gene: 14. This CDR3 region has 15 residues. The CDR3 here is CASTPRRTGMSEQYF. CDR3 coding DNA: TGTGCCAGCACCCCGAGGAGGACAGGGATGAGCGAGCAGTACTTC.